These 21 T cell receptor beta chains share one sample of origin, sequenced in a study of CD8 T cells in Susac syndrome. About 0.45 to 1 ug RNA was reverse transcribed with random hexamers. Via MiXCR, TCRdb re-called the immunoSEQ multiplex PCR reads, giving one row per CDR3 protein. Seen here are about 100,000 distinct CDR3 sequences, just under 95% observed once, and the top ten hold roughly 0.32%. What was sequenced was CD8+ T cells from PBMCs. The receptor set was obtained from a human donor in good health.

The genes are TRBV12-3 or TRBV12-4 and TRBJ2-2; the D is unclear. This CDR3 has 12 residues. The germline V and J ends were trimmed by 6 bases and 6 bases, with 8 bases remaining between them. The CDR3 nucleotides read TGTGCCAGCAGGGGGTACGCCGGGGAGCTGTTTTTT. This codes for CASRGYAGELFF.

As to this clonotype: The junction departs from the called germline gene at one end, perhaps through a read error. This rearrangement joins TRBV13 to TRBJ2-3, with D tentatively TRBD1 or TRBD2 (6 bases each). Germline loops: CDR1 PRHDT, CDR2 FYEKMQ (reference sequence). The CDR3 is made up of 16 amino acids. The CDR3 nucleotides are TGTGCCAGCAGCCTAGGGGGGACGGGTGGGGCAGATACGCAGTATTTT. Its protein product is CASSLGGTGGADTQYF.

The chain is built from TRBV12-3 or TRBV12-4 and TRBJ1-5; D remains unclear. V shed 6 bases and J shed 0 bases, with 6 bases lying between them. This CDR3 spans 13 amino acids. CDR3: CASRRGSNQPQHF. The CDR3 DNA sequence: TGTGCCAGCAGGCGGGGTAGCAATCAGCCCCAGCATTTT.

The rearrangement uses TRBV12-3 or TRBV12-4 and TRBJ2-2, with D unclear. There are 13 residues in the CDR3. The V end lost 6 bases, the J end lost 3 bases, and 8 bases lay between the germline ends. This CDR3 is CASSLIYTGELFF. The CDR3 DNA sequence: TGTGCCAGCAGCCTGATCTACACCGGGGAGCTGTTTTTT.

The sample holds one count of this clonotype. The V and J genes are TRBV13 and TRBJ2-1; 7 positions agree with TRBD1. The V and J ends lost 1 base and 7 bases, in that order; junction bases with no gene match: 4. This CDR3 region has 14 residues. The germline CDR1 and CDR2 sequences are PRHDT and FYEKMQ (reference sequence). CDR3 protein: CASSLEQGWNEQFF. Here the CDR3 DNA reads TGTGCCAGCAGCTTAGAACAGGGGTGGAATGAGCAGTTCTTC.

DNA of the CDR3: TGCAGCGTTGATGGGTGGAGGAATGAGCAGTTCTTC. Protein sequence: CSVDGWRNEQFF. The chain employs TRBV29-1 and TRBJ2-1, with a possible D match to TRBD2 (5 bases). Trimming shortened V by 3 bases and J by 7 bases, and 10 bases separated the two germline ends. This CDR3 spans 12 amino acids. The germline V gene encodes CDR1 SQVTM and CDR2 ANQGSEA.

The rearrangement uses TRBV6-6 and TRBJ1-6; D is unresolved. Trimming left V 5 bases short and J 6 bases short, with 11 bases between. The CDR3 runs to 14 residues. Germline loops: CDR1 MNHNY, CDR2 SVGAGI (reference sequence). The CDR3 region has the DNA TGTGCCAGCAGTAGCGGGGAGTTTAATTCACCCCTCCACTTT. This gives the protein CASSSGEFNSPLHF.

The CDR3 protein is CASSQEFLSNTGELFF. Written as DNA, the CDR3 is TGTGCCAGCAGCCAAGAGTTTCTCTCGAACACCGGGGAGCTGTTTTTT. The chain recombines TRBV3-1 with TRBJ2-2, with unresolved D. Germline V gene sequence: CDR1 LGHDT, CDR2 YNNKEL (reference sequence). The V and J ends lost 0 bases and 0 bases respectively, with 8 bases between them. This CDR3 has 16 amino acids.

The chain combines TRBV12-3 or TRBV12-4 with TRBJ1-1; 7 nucleotides align to TRBD1. The CDR3 has 15 residues. Trimming cost V 5 bases and J 2 bases; bases outside gene matches: 8. CDR3 DNA: TGTGCCAGCAGTCCTAAGGACAGGTATAACACTGAAGCTTTCTTT. Translating it yields CASSPKDRYNTEAFF.

J is TRBJ2-3 and V is TRBV7-8; 7 positions agree with TRBD1. The CDR3 is 16 amino acids. The germline V gene encodes CDR1 SGHVS and CDR2 FQNEAQ. The junction had 4 bases not matched to a gene; V was cut back by 1 base and J by 0 bases. The DNA of the CDR3 is TGTGCCAGCAGCTTAGGAACAGGGGTTAGCACAGATACGCAGTATTTT. It encodes CASSLGTGVSTDTQYF.

The chain recombines TRBV5-1 with TRBJ1-5; D ambiguous. Between the trimmed V and J ends, which lost 1 base and 1 base, there was a span of 9 bases. The CDR3 runs 15 residues. Germline V gene lookup returns CDR1 SGHRS and CDR2 YFSETQ. The CDR3 here is CASSLNGQSNQPQHF. The DNA of the CDR3 is TGCGCCAGCAGCTTGAATGGGCAGAGCAATCAGCCCCAGCATTTT.

V and J are TRBV7-2 and TRBJ1-5; D gene uncertain. CDR3 size: 14 residues. The germline gives CDR1 SGHTA, CDR2 FQGNSA. Trimming shortened V by 1 base and J by 6 bases, and 10 bases separated the two germline ends. The CDR3 bases are TGTGCCAGCAGCTTAGGTGGGAGTGGTCAGCCCCAGCATTTT. Amino acid sequence: CASSLGGSGQPQHF.

The genes are TRBV5-1 and TRBJ2-7; D is perhaps TRBD1 or TRBD2 (5 bases each). Per the germline V gene, CDR1 is SGHRS and CDR2 is YFSETQ. The CDR3 runs to 15 residues. Deletions cut 4 bases from V and 6 bases from J, with 20 bases between. The CDR3 nucleotides are TGCGCCAGCAGCCCCACCGGGGCCGCCGATCGCGAGCAGTACTTC. Its protein product is CASSPTGAADREQYF.

The gene calls are TRBV5-1 and TRBJ1-2; a possible D gene is TRBD1 (5 bases). CDR1 SGHRS and CDR2 YFSETQ come from the germline V gene. Trimming pared 4 bases from V and 2 bases from J, leaving 15 bases between. The CDR3 is made up of 15 amino acids. The CDR3 reads CASSADTTNNYGYTF. CDR3 sequence (DNA): TGCGCCAGCAGCGCGGACACAACGAACAACTATGGCTACACCTTC.

The chain is built from TRBV5-8 and TRBJ2-2, with 9 bases identical to TRBD2. The germline V gene encodes CDR1 SGHTS and CDR2 YDEGEE. This CDR3 has 15 residues. Losses at the gene ends were 4 bases for V and 0 bases for J; bases not matched to a gene: 1. CDR3 in DNA: TGTGCCAGCAGCGGACTAGCGCCGAACACCGGGGAGCTGTTTTTT. Its protein is CASSGLAPNTGELFF.

The chain employs TRBV14 and TRBJ1-1; D unclear. Germline values: CDR1 SGHDN, CDR2 FVKESK. V was cut by 3 bases and J by 0 bases, with 5 bases left in between. The CDR3 spans 13 residues. CDR3 sequence: CASSQGMNTEAFF. DNA for the CDR3: TGTGCCAGCAGCCAGGGGATGAACACTGAAGCTTTCTTT.

The rearrangement uses TRBV6-2 or TRBV6-3 and TRBJ2-5; TRBD2 agrees at 9 bases. The V segment lost 0 bases and the J segment 2 bases; nucleotides outside the gene matches: 7. Germline CDR1 MNHEY, CDR2 SVGEGT. CDR3 size: 17 residues. In nucleotides, the CDR3 is TGTGCCAGCAGTTACTCGAAGTCTAGCGGGGAACAAGAGACCCAGTACTTC. Its protein product is CASSYSKSSGEQETQYF.

V is TRBV29-1 and J is TRBJ1-2; D is possibly TRBD1 (6 bases). V was trimmed by 5 bases and J by 6 bases, leaving 16 bases between them. There are 13 residues in the CDR3. From germline, CDR1 is SQVTM and CDR2 ANQGSEA. In DNA, the CDR3 is TGCAGCGTTTATACAGGGTCGAAGGATGGCTACACCTTC. Protein: CSVYTGSKDGYTF.

The genes are TRBV9 and TRBJ2-1; D is ambiguous. V was clipped by 1 base and J by 8 bases, with 7 bases between them. The CDR3 covers 12 residues. Germline V gives CDR1 SGDLS, CDR2 YYNGEE. The CDR3 spells CASSVLGHEQFF. CDR3 in DNA: TGTGCCAGCAGCGTACTGGGCCATGAGCAGTTCTTC.

The chain is built from TRBV7-8 and TRBJ2-1, with D perhaps given as TRBD1 or TRBD2 (5 bases each). CDR1 SGHVS and CDR2 FQNEAQ come from the germline V gene. The CDR3 loop spans 13 amino acids. The V end lost 7 bases, the J end lost 8 bases, and 15 bases lay between the germline ends. The chain's CDR3 is CASTDNLGDEQFF. CDR3 nucleotides: TGTGCCAGCACCGATAACCTGGGGGATGAGCAGTTCTTC.

This rearrangement joins TRBV12-3 or TRBV12-4 to TRBJ2-7; D ambiguous. The V end lost 3 bases, the J end lost 7 bases, and 7 bases lay between the germline ends. This CDR3 has 11 residues. This CDR3 reads CASSFGSEQYF. As DNA, the CDR3 is TGTGCCAGCAGTTTTGGGTCGGAGCAGTACTTC.